This T cell receptor beta chain was documented in a study of preoperative IRX-2 immunotherapy in early breast cancer. The assay was immunoSEQ multiplex PCR, and TCRdb's table has in-frame clones only and misses some. The profile shows around 30,000 clones, 70% to 85% of them singletons. Treatment reported: preoperative locoregional IRX-2 cytokine immunotherapy. Samples came from a phase Ib trial of preoperative locoregional IRX-2 cytokine immunotherapy. The germline V gene has CDR1 SGHRS and CDR2 YFSETQ. V lost 0 bases and J 4 bases, leaving 10 bases between the germline ends. CDR3 length: 14 amino acids.

Sampling was performed from a patient treated with IRX-2 immunotherapy. The receptor was derived from a human donor with breast cancer. V gene TRBV5-1 combines with J gene TRBJ1-1; D is possibly TRBD1 (6 bases). This CDR3 is CASSLEIRGTEAFF. CDR3 DNA: TGCGCCAGCAGCTTGGAAATCAGGGGCACTGAAGCTTTCTTT.